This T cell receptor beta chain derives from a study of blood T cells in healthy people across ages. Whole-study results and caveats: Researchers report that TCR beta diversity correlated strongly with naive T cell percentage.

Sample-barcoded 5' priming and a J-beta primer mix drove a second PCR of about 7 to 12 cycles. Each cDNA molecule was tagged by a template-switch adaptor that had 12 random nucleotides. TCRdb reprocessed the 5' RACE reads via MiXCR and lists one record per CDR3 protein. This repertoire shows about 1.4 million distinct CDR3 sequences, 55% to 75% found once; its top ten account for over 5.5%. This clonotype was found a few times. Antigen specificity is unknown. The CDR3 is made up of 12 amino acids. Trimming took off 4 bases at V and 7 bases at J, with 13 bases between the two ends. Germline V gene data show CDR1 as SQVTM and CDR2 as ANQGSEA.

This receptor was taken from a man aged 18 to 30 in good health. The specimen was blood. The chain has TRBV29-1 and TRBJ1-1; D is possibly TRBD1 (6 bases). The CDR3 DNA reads TGCAGCGTTGTATCCCTGGACAGTGAAGCTTTCTTT. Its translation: CSVVSLDSEAFF.